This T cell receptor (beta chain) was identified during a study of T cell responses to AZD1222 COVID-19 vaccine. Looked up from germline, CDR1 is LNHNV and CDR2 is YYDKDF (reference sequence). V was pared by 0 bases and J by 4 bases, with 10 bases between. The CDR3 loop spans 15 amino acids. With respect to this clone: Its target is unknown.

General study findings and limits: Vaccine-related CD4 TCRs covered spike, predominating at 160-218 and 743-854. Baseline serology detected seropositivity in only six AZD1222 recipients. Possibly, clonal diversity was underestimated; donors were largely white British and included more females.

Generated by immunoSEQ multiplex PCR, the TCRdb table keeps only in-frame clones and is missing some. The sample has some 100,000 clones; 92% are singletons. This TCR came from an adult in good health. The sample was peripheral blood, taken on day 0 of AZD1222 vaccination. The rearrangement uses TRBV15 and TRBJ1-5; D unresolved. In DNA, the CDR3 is TGTGCCACCAGCAGAGATACGATGGGGAATCAGCCCCAGCATTTT. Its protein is CATSRDTMGNQPQHF.